This T cell receptor (beta chain) comes out of a study of T cell clones after liver transplantation. The CDR3 runs 13 residues. The V gene lost 0 bases and the J gene lost 5 bases, with 5 bases spanning the gap. Germline V gives CDR1 SGDLS, CDR2 YYNGEE. Findings and limits, study-wide: Donor-reactive sequences fell more than third party-reactive ones, suggesting partial deletion.

Assay used: immunoSEQ multiplex PCR; TCRdb lists only in-frame clones, some missing. The sample comprises 55,000 to 70,000 clones, 80% to 95% of which are singletons, and roughly 0.98% rests with the top ten. As regards this clone: Antigen specificity is unknown.

V is TRBV9 and J is TRBJ2-2; TRBD2 is a possible D gene (5 bases). The sequencing here drew on CD4+ T cells from blood, taken less than 27 months after liver transplant. The TCR originated in a human patient who received a liver transplant. The graft donor may have given rise to some T cells. CDR3 sequence: CASSVAGTGELFF. The DNA of the CDR3 is TGTGCCAGCAGCGTAGCGGGAACCGGGGAGCTGTTTTTT.